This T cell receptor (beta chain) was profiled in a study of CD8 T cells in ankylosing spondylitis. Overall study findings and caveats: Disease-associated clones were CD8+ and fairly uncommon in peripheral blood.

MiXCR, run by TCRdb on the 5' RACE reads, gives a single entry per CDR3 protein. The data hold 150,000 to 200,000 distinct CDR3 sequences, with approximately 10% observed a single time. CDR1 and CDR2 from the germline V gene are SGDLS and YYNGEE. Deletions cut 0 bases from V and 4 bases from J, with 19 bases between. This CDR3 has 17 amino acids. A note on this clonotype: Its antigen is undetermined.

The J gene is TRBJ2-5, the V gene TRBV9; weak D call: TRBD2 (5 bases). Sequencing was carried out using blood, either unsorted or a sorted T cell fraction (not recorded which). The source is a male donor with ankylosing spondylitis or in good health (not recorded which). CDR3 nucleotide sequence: TGTGCCAGCAGCGTAGCTGGAGGTGGTAGCAGGAGAGAGACCCAGTACTTC. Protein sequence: CASSVAGGGSRRETQYF.